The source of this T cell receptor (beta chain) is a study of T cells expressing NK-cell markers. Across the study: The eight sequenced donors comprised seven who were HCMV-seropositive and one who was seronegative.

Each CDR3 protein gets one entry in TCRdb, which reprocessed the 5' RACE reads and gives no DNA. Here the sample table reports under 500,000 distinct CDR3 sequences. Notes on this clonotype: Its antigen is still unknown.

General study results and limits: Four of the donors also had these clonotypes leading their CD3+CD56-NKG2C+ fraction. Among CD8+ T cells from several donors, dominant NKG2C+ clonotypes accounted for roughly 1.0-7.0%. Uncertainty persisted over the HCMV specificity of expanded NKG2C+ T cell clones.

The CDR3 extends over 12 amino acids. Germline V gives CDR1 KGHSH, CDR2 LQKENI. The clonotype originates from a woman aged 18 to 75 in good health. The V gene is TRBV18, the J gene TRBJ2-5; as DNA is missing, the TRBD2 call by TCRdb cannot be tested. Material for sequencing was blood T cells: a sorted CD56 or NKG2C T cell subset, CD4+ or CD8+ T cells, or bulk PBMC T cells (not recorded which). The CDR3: CASSPEGETQYF.